This TCR beta chain appears in the sequencing data of a study of OX40 agonist ivuxolimab in advanced cancers. For the study at large: Ivuxolimab, an agonistic anti-OX40 (CD134) antibody, was given to patients. Whole-study findings and limits: Both blood CD4+ and CD8+ T cells showed clonal growth by week 6 at 0.1 to 3.0 mg/kg.

The CDR3 is made up of 15 amino acids. Germline CDR1 reads SGHTA; CDR2 reads FQGNSA. V dropped 4 bases and J dropped 2; count of bases not matched to a gene: 1. Repertoires were generated with immunoSEQ multiplex PCR, while TCRdb's copy carries only in-frame clones and drops some. The data show roughly 24,000 clones, around 83% seen once. This clone was picked up one time. Its specificity is not known. Individuals having autoimmune disease history or systemic immunosuppression were not enrolled. This chain uses TRBV7-2 with TRBJ2-1; 11 bases are a match to TRBD2. Sequenced here: CD4+ or CD8+ T cells sorted from blood, sampled in a trial of the OX40 agonist ivuxolimab. The source is an adult with an advanced solid tumor such as melanoma, head and neck, liver or kidney cancer. This CDR3 reads CASSSGLAAYNEQFF. CDR3 nucleotide sequence: TGTGCCAGCAGCTCGGGACTAGCGGCCTACAATGAGCAGTTCTTC. The full variable domain, completed using reference TRBV7-2 and TRBJ2-1, is GAGVSQSPSNKVTEKGKDVELRCDPISGHTALYWYRQSLGQGLEFLIYFQGNSAPDKSGLPSDRFSAERTGGSVSTLTIQRTQQEDSAVYLCASSSGLAAYNEQFFGPGTRLTVL.